Listed below are T cell receptor beta chains from one sample, sequenced in a study of regulatory T cells in long-lasting Graves disease. TCRdb itself ran the multiplex PCR reads through MiXCR, one entry per CDR3 protein. The repertoire consists of 400,000 to 500,000 distinct CDR3 sequences, with around a fifth occurring once and the leading ten covering approximately 6.4%. This specimen was peripheral blood mononuclear cells (PBMCs), taken when the disease was refractory, from a patient treated with antithyroid drugs. These receptors were obtained from a female donor with Graves disease. The CDR3 runs from the conserved cysteine through the conserved F or W. The D gene is left open where the match is weak. Clone size appears in some rows only: once, few, many, or a class for an expanded clone.

clone_size: NA
v_call: TRBV29-1
d_call: NA
j_call: TRBJ1-2
cdr3_aa: CSVAYGVDYGYTF
cdr3_nt: TGCAGCGTTGCATATGGGGTGGACTATGGCTACACCTTC

clone_size: NA
v_call: TRBV5-1
d_call: NA
j_call: TRBJ2-2
cdr3_aa: CASSPGTYRFLNTGELFF
cdr3_nt: TGCGCCAGCAGCCCCGGGACCTATCGTTTTTTGAACACCGGGGAGCTGTTTTTT

clone_size: NA
v_call: TRBV4-1
d_call: NA
j_call: TRBJ1-5
cdr3_aa: CASSQERGSQPQHF
cdr3_nt: TGCGCCAGCAGCCAAGAGAGGGGGAGTCAGCCCCAGCATTTT

clone_size: few
v_call: TRBV5-1
d_call: TRBD1
j_call: TRBJ1-2
cdr3_aa: CASSQGGANYGYTF
cdr3_nt: TGCGCCAGCTCCCAGGGGGGAGCTAACTATGGCTACACCTTC

clone_size: NA
v_call: TRBV7-9
d_call: TRBD1
j_call: TRBJ1-1
cdr3_aa: CASSQTGQGTSEAFF
cdr3_nt: TGTGCCAGCAGCCAAACCGGACAGGGAACGTCTGAAGCTTTCTTT

clone_size: many
v_call: TRBV28
d_call: NA
j_call: TRBJ2-7
cdr3_aa: CASSSPGRPSYEQYF
cdr3_nt: TGTGCCAGCAGTTCTCCGGGACGGCCTTCCTACGAGCAGTACTTC

clone_size: many
v_call: TRBV20-1
d_call: NA
j_call: TRBJ2-7
cdr3_aa: CSARDEERYF
cdr3_nt: TGCAGTGCTAGAGATGAGGAGCGGTACTTC

clone_size: NA
v_call: TRBV9
d_call: TRBD1
j_call: TRBJ2-2
cdr3_aa: CASSEPGQTNTGELLF
cdr3_nt: TGTGCCAGCAGCGAACCGGGACAGACGAACACCGGGGAGCTGCTTTTT

clone_size: many
v_call: TRBV27
d_call: TRBD2
j_call: TRBJ2-5
cdr3_aa: CASRLKTSGSQETQYF
cdr3_nt: TGTGCCAGCAGGCTCAAAACTAGCGGCTCACAAGAGACCCAGTACTTC

clone_size: NA
v_call: TRBV30
d_call: NA
j_call: TRBJ1-1
cdr3_aa: CAWTEGSEAFF
cdr3_nt: TGTGCCTGGACCGAGGGCAGCGAAGCTTTCTTT

clone_size: NA
v_call: TRBV9
d_call: NA
j_call: TRBJ2-1
cdr3_aa: CASSVPRTEQFF
cdr3_nt: TGTGCCAGCAGCGTACCGCGGACCGAGCAGTTCTTC

clone_size: many
v_call: TRBV27
d_call: NA
j_call: TRBJ1-5
cdr3_aa: CASSSDSLDQPQHF
cdr3_nt: TGTGCCAGCAGCTCGGACAGCTTGGATCAGCCCCAGCATTTT

clone_size: many
v_call: TRBV28
d_call: TRBD1
j_call: TRBJ1-5
cdr3_aa: CASSSVGRGDQPQHF
cdr3_nt: TGTGCCAGCAGTTCGGTGGGCAGGGGGGATCAGCCCCAGCATTTT

clone_size: NA
v_call: TRBV7-9
d_call: NA
j_call: TRBJ2-2
cdr3_aa: CASSSRWGAGTGELFF
cdr3_nt: TGTGCCAGCAGCTCCCGCTGGGGCGCAGGAACCGGGGAGCTGTTTTTT

clone_size: many
v_call: TRBV27
d_call: TRBD1
j_call: TRBJ1-5
cdr3_aa: CASSPGGQGPNQPQHF
cdr3_nt: TGTGCCAGCTCACCAGGGGGACAGGGCCCCAATCAGCCCCAGCATTTT

clone_size: few
v_call: TRBV28
d_call: TRBD1
j_call: TRBJ2-7
cdr3_aa: CASSFSGQGNEQYF
cdr3_nt: TGTGCCAGCAGTTTCTCGGGACAGGGCAACGAGCAGTACTTC

clone_size: many
v_call: TRBV28
d_call: NA
j_call: TRBJ1-2
cdr3_aa: CATHSHYGYTF
cdr3_nt: TGTGCCACACACTCCCACTATGGCTACACCTTC

clone_size: NA
v_call: TRBV12-5
d_call: NA
j_call: TRBJ2-7
cdr3_aa: CASGLVLLGVSYEQYF
cdr3_nt: TGTGCTAGTGGTTTGGTACTCTTAGGGGTCTCCTACGAGCAGTACTTC

clone_size: NA
v_call: TRBV20-1
d_call: NA
j_call: TRBJ1-1
cdr3_aa: CSARDMRGNTEAFF
cdr3_nt: TGCAGTGCTAGAGATATGAGGGGGAACACTGAAGCTTTCTTT

clone_size: few
v_call: TRBV13
d_call: NA
j_call: TRBJ2-5
cdr3_aa: CASSLGLSSIQETQYF
cdr3_nt: TGTGCCAGCAGCTTAGGCCTCTCTAGCATCCAAGAGACCCAGTACTTC

clone_size: NA
v_call: TRBV20-1
d_call: NA
j_call: TRBJ2-7
cdr3_aa: CSARAPGVPYEQYF
cdr3_nt: TGCAGTGCTAGAGCACCAGGGGTCCCCTACGAGCAGTACTTC

clone_size: NA
v_call: TRBV11-2
d_call: TRBD1
j_call: TRBJ1-2
cdr3_aa: CASSLEKEDRLLGYDYTF
cdr3_nt: TGTGCCAGCAGCTTAGAGAAGGAGGACAGGCTGCTGGGCTATGACTACACCTTC

clone_size: NA
v_call: TRBV4-1
d_call: NA
j_call: TRBJ2-5
cdr3_aa: CASSRGLEETQYF
cdr3_nt: TGCGCCAGCAGCCGGGGACTGGAAGAGACCCAGTACTTC